The next 3 T cell receptor beta chains were all read from a single sample in a study of T cells in Graves' hyperthyroidism and ophthalmopathy. The CDR3 regions of TCR beta were amplified from RNA transcripts. With the HTBI primer set, the TCR CDR3 went through a first round of RT-PCR. TCRdb reanalysed the multiplex PCR reads using MiXCR and keeps one entry per CDR3 protein. This sample has about 620,000 distinct CDR3 sequences, with about a sixth found just once. What was sequenced was blood. All receptors derive from a woman in her twenties or thirties with Graves' hyperthyroidism.

This clonotype was observed a few times. A much bigger clone sits one base away, suggesting this may be a read error. The chain combines TRBV28 with TRBJ2-2; perhaps TRBD2 as D (6 bases). The CDR3 loop spans 14 amino acids. Germline V gives CDR1 MDHEN, CDR2 SYDVKM. CDR3 coding DNA: TGTGCCAGCAGGGAAGGAGGGAACGCCGGGGAGCTGTTTTTT. Protein: CASREGGNAGELFF.

Ten or more counts support this clonotype. The chain couples TRBV6-1 to TRBJ1-1; D is perhaps TRBD1 (5 bases). This CDR3 has 15 amino acids. Germline CDR1 and CDR2: MNHNS and SASEGT. Trimming took 6 bases from V and 9 from J, leaving 23 bases between them. DNA for the CDR3: TGTGCCAGCAGGGAATCACAGGCGATCCCCCTTAAAGCTTTCTTT. This translates into CASRESQAIPLKAFF.

This clonotype has a count of ten or more. This sequence joins TRBV27 and TRBJ1-1, with 11 positions matching TRBD1. The germline V gene encodes CDR1 MNHEY and CDR2 SMNVEV (reference sequence). This CDR3 has 16 amino acids. With V trimmed by 6 bases and J by 3 bases, 9 bases remained unmatched. CDR3: CASRTGQGAWDTEAFF. CDR3 bases: TGTGCCAGCAGAACCGGACAGGGGGCTTGGGACACTGAAGCTTTCTTT.